This T cell receptor (beta chain) was captured by sequencing in a study of Ad26.COV2.S vaccination and SARS-CoV-2 variants. Study-wide findings and caveats: Non-spike TCR breadth did not differ much between vaccine and placebo recipients.

The protocol was immunoSEQ multiplex PCR, while the TCRdb copy is restricted to in-frame clones and leaves out a portion. The sample lists under 300,000 clones, around 88% occurring once. Remarks on this clone: Its antigen is still unknown.

Per the germline V gene, CDR1 is SGHRS and CDR2 is YFSETQ. This CDR3 has 14 amino acids. V lost 6 bases to trimming and J lost 0 bases, with 7 bases between them. Treatment given: around 19 received Ad26.COV2.S at low or high dose, single or two shots; 5 received placebo; per-sample allocation not given. Sampling occurred on day 63 after the first vaccine or placebo injection. The material was peripheral blood, obtained in a trial of Ad26.COV2.S vaccine versus placebo. V usage is TRBV5-1 and J usage is TRBJ2-6; D is undetermined. This TCR was recovered from a person between 18 and 65 years old who received the Ad26.COV2.S COVID-19 vaccine or a placebo. The CDR3 reads CASTAGSGANVLTF. The CDR3 DNA is TGCGCCAGCACGGCCGGCTCTGGGGCCAACGTCCTGACTTTC.